What follows are 7 T cell receptor beta chains derived from one specimen sequenced in a study of OX40 agonist ivuxolimab in advanced cancers. The table came from immunoSEQ multiplex PCR; TCRdb's copy has only in-frame clones and leaves some out. Here the sample spans more than 25,000 clones, around 79% being singletons. The sample in question was CD4+ or CD8+ T cells sorted from blood, obtained in a trial of the OX40 agonist ivuxolimab. These receptors were collected from an adult with an advanced solid tumor such as melanoma, head and neck, liver or kidney cancer.

The rearrangement links TRBV7-8 to TRBJ2-7; TRBD2 matches 10 bases. The CDR3 loop spans 15 amino acids. Trimming cost V 0 bases and J 3 bases; bases outside gene matches: 2. Germline-derived CDR1 and CDR2 are SGHVS and FQNEAQ. The CDR3, as DNA: TGTGCCAGCAGCTTAGCTAGCGGGGGGATCTACGAGCAGTACTTC. The encoded protein is CASSLASGGIYEQYF.

On this clone: A read error may explain this, as a much larger clone is one base away. This chain connects TRBV7-2 to TRBJ2-1; 10 bases line up with TRBD2. The V gene end was trimmed by 1 base and the J gene end by 8 bases; junction bases not matched to a gene: 11. The germline V gene has CDR1 SGHTA and CDR2 FQGNSA. This CDR3 is 17 amino acids long. The DNA for the CDR3 is TGTGCCAGCAGCTTAGGCCTAGCGGGAGCCGCCAGGGATGAGCAGTTCTTC. It codes for CASSLGLAGAARDEQFF.

The rearrangement joins TRBV28 to TRBJ1-5; TRBD1 might be the D (5 bases). The germline V gene encodes CDR1 MDHEN and CDR2 SYDVKM. Trimming cost V 5 bases and J 0 bases, with 14 bases left between them. The length of the CDR3 is 16 residues. CDR3 residues: CASSPRQWNSNQPQHF. The CDR3 DNA sequence: TGTGCCAGCAGTCCTCGACAGTGGAATAGCAATCAGCCCCAGCATTTT.

The rearrangement uses TRBV5-1 and TRBJ2-5; tentatively, D is TRBD1 or TRBD2 (5 bases each). Germline CDR1 SGHRS, CDR2 YFSETQ. The CDR3 contains 16 residues. Trimming cost V 1 base and J 5 bases, with 18 bases left between them. CDR3 nucleotides: TGCGCCAGCAGCTTGATTTACGGGGACCTCCGGGAGACCCAGTACTTC. This codes for CASSLIYGDLRETQYF.

The V gene is TRBV2, the J gene TRBJ1-1; D call uncertain. Germline V gene sequence: CDR1 SNHLY, CDR2 FYNNEI. V lost 3 bases and J 4 bases, leaving 12 bases between the germline ends. The CDR3 has 14 residues. The CDR3 sequence is CASSDPGIGTEAFF. The DNA for the CDR3 is TGTGCCAGCAGTGACCCAGGCATTGGCACTGAAGCTTTCTTT.

There are a few counts of this clone. The J gene is TRBJ2-2, the V gene TRBV9; D unresolved. Germline CDR1 and CDR2: SGDLS and YYNGEE. V lost 0 bases and J lost 6, with 3 bases in between. This CDR3 comprises 12 residues. As DNA, the CDR3 is TGTGCCAGCAGCGTAGAGGCCGGGGAGCTGTTTTTT. This sequence encodes CASSVEAGELFF.

This sequence joins TRBV2 and TRBJ2-1; TRBD1 might be the D (6 bases). Germline CDR1 and CDR2: SNHLY and FYNNEI. V dropped 7 bases and J dropped 3 bases, with 7 bases sitting between them. CDR3 length: 12 amino acids. CDR3 protein: CASTDSYNEQFF. DNA of the CDR3: TGTGCCAGCACGGACAGCTACAATGAGCAGTTCTTC.